This is a list of T cell receptor beta chains from one sample in a study of cytomegalovirus exposure and HLA in healthy donors. The protocol was immunoSEQ multiplex PCR, while the TCRdb copy is restricted to in-frame clones and leaves out a portion. Of 100,000 to 120,000 clones listed, around 87% are singletons. Source material: PBMCs. The receptors shown here come from a man aged 40-49 years in good health and CMV-seronegative. Both conserved end residues are part of each CDR3. A D gene is named only where the DNA matches it firmly. Size is omitted from some rows. Given values are once, few, many or a class for expanded clones.

d_call	v_call	clone_size	j_call	cdr3_aa	cdr3_nt
.	TRBV28	few	TRBJ1-2	CASSLGTGGRWGYTF	TGTGCCAGCAGTCTAGGGACCGGAGGGAGGTGGGGCTACACCTTC
.	TRBV6-1	.	TRBJ1-6	CASSEDLGESSPLHF	TGTGCCAGCAGTGAAGATTTAGGGGAATCTTCACCCCTCCACTTT
TRBD2	TRBV4-3	.	TRBJ2-7	CASSQAGWGGEQYF	TGCGCCAGCAGCCAAGCGGGGTGGGGGGGTGAGCAGTACTTC
.	TRBV6-1	.	TRBJ1-5	CASFIGGNQPQHF	TGTGCCAGCTTCATCGGGGGCAATCAGCCCCAGCATTTT
.	TRBV6-6	.	TRBJ1-6	CASSLETDNSPLHF	TGTGCCAGCAGCCTAGAGACCGATAATTCACCCCTCCACTTT
.	TRBV6-1	.	TRBJ2-7	CASTAVYEQYF	TGTGCCAGCACGGCGGTCTACGAGCAGTACTTC
.	TRBV27	.	TRBJ1-1	CASSLSSGLEAFF	TGTGCCAGCAGTTTATCGAGCGGGTTAGAAGCTTTCTTT
.	TRBV30	.	TRBJ1-1	CAFAGRKSGAFF	TGTGCCTTTGCCGGGAGGAAGTCGGGAGCTTTCTTT
TRBD1	TRBV5-6	.	TRBJ2-7	CASTEQGRGSYEQYF	TGTGCCAGCACCGAACAGGGGCGCGGGTCCTACGAGCAGTACTTC
.	TRBV7-8	.	TRBJ2-1	CASSLGAPGYNEQFF	TGTGCCAGCAGCCTGGGAGCTCCAGGCTACAATGAGCAGTTCTTC
TRBD1	TRBV5-1	.	TRBJ1-5	CATKDRGLVAQHF	TGCGCCACCAAAGACAGGGGGCTAGTAGCCCAGCATTTT
TRBD1	TRBV6-1	.	TRBJ2-3	CASSPRQGGTDTQYF	TGTGCCAGCAGTCCGCGACAGGGGGGCACAGATACGCAGTATTTT
TRBD2	TRBV5-4	.	TRBJ2-5	CASSGKKAGGLQQETQYF	TGTGCCAGCAGCGGGAAGAAAGCGGGGGGGCTCCAACAAGAGACCCAGTACTTC
TRBD1	TRBV28	.	TRBJ1-2	CASRPGQNYGYTF	TGTGCCAGCAGACCGGGACAGAACTATGGCTACACCTTC
TRBD1	TRBV28	.	TRBJ1-2	CASRTTFPEGTGYGYTF	TGTGCCAGCAGAACCACCTTCCCAGAGGGGACAGGATATGGCTACACCTTC
TRBD2	TRBV7-2	.	TRBJ2-7	CASSLLAGDFSYEQYF	TGTGCCAGCAGCTTACTAGCGGGGGACTTTTCCTACGAGCAGTACTTC
.	TRBV7-2	.	TRBJ2-1	CASSLAYSTYNEQFF	TGTGCCAGCAGCTTAGCATATAGTACCTACAATGAGCAGTTCTTC
TRBD2	TRBV4-3	once	TRBJ2-1	CASSQGTSGGNEQFF	TGCGCCAGCAGCCAAGGGACTAGCGGGGGCAATGAGCAGTTCTTC
TRBD1	TRBV7-2	.	TRBJ1-6	CASSPGTGTLSSYNSPLHF	TGTGCCAGCAGCCCCGGGACAGGGACCCTTAGCTCCTATAATTCACCCCTCCACTTT
TRBD2	TRBV4-2	.	TRBJ2-6	CASSQGESGGLPGANVLTF	TGTGCCAGCAGCCAAGGAGAGTCGGGGGGGCTCCCTGGGGCCAACGTCCTGACTTTC
.	TRBV29-1	.	TRBJ2-7	CSVMDLGVYEQYF	TGCAGCGTTATGGACCTCGGGGTGTACGAGCAGTACTTC
.	TRBV28	.	TRBJ2-7	CASSLRGGGPTYEQYF	TGTGCCAGCAGTTTACGAGGGGGGGGGCCTACCTACGAGCAGTACTTC
TRBD2	TRBV28	.	TRBJ2-7	CASRAPGLADYEQYF	TGTGCCAGCAGGGCCCCGGGACTAGCAGACTACGAGCAGTACTTC
.	TRBV7-9	.	TRBJ2-5	CASSKSRAVETQYF	TGTGCCAGCAGCAAAAGCAGGGCGGTCGAGACCCAGTACTTC
.	TRBV13	.	TRBJ1-2	CASSLSPNYGYTF	TGTGCCAGCAGCTTAAGCCCTAACTATGGCTACACCTTC
.	TRBV5-4	.	TRBJ2-7	CASSYGGTSSYEQYF	TGTGCCAGCAGTTATGGCGGAACGTCCTCCTACGAGCAGTACTTC
TRBD1	TRBV27	.	TRBJ2-7	CASRGRQGGPEQYF	TGTGCCAGCAGAGGGAGACAGGGCGGTCCCGAGCAGTACTTC
TRBD2	TRBV5-4	.	TRBJ2-5	CASSFPAGGGQETQYF	TGTGCCAGCAGCTTTCCAGCGGGGGGAGGCCAAGAGACCCAGTACTTC
.	TRBV14	.	TRBJ1-1	CASSQESGVGTEAFF	TGTGCCAGCAGCCAAGAATCGGGGGTAGGAACTGAAGCTTTCTTT
.	TRBV18	few	TRBJ1-1	CASSLDAGTEAFF	TGTGCCAGCTCCCTCGACGCAGGCACTGAAGCTTTCTTT
.	TRBV10-3	.	TRBJ2-3	CAIKTAGYTDTQYF	TGTGCCATCAAAACGGCAGGGTACACAGATACGCAGTATTTT
.	TRBV19	.	TRBJ1-1	CASSPSQRANTEAFF	TGTGCCAGTAGTCCCTCCCAGAGGGCGAACACTGAAGCTTTCTTT
.	TRBV6-5	.	TRBJ2-1	CASSYSRPQGGNEQFF	TGTGCCAGCAGTTACTCGAGACCTCAGGGTGGGAATGAGCAGTTCTTC
.	TRBV5-1	few	TRBJ2-6	CASSLDRPSGANVLTF	TGCGCCAGCAGCTTGGACAGACCCTCTGGGGCCAACGTCCTGACTTTC
.	TRBV6-4	.	TRBJ1-2	CASPGTNYGYTF	TGTGCCAGTCCCGGGACAAACTATGGCTACACCTTC
.	TRBV19	.	TRBJ1-4	CASSISLYEKLFF	TGTGCCAGTAGTATAAGCTTGTATGAAAAACTGTTTTTT
TRBD1	TRBV5-4	.	TRBJ1-6	CASSSGTGGNSPLHF	TGTGCCAGCAGCTCCGGGACAGGTGGGAATTCACCCCTCCACTTT
TRBD1	TRBV15	.	TRBJ1-1	CATSRNRGTGTEAFF	TGTGCCACCAGCAGGAACAGGGGAACTGGAACTGAAGCTTTCTTT
TRBD1	TRBV29-1	.	TRBJ2-7	CSVKGATYEQYF	TGCAGCGTTAAGGGGGCAACGTACGAGCAGTACTTC
.	TRBV5-1	.	TRBJ2-4	CASSLDRAKNIQYF	TGCGCCAGCAGCTTGGATCGGGCCAAAAACATTCAGTACTTC
.	TRBV6-5	.	TRBJ1-6	CASSPGLTNSPLHF	TGTGCCAGCAGTCCGGGACTGACGAATTCACCCCTCCACTTT
.	TRBV15	.	TRBJ1-4	CATSRDAGEGEKLFF	TGTGCCACCAGCAGAGATGCGGGGGAGGGGGAAAAACTGTTTTTT
TRBD1	TRBV5-5	.	TRBJ2-7	CASSLVGQGRGEQYF	TGTGCCAGCAGCTTGGTGGGACAGGGTCGCGGCGAGCAGTACTTC
TRBD1	TRBV29-1	.	TRBJ2-7	CSVAPGTGVSYEQYF	TGCAGCGTCGCACCCGGGACAGGGGTCTCCTACGAGCAGTACTTC
.	TRBV28	.	TRBJ2-7	CASSSNYEQYF	TGTGCCAGCAGTTCAAACTACGAGCAGTACTTC
.	TRBV9	.	TRBJ2-3	CASSVVNGGTDTQYF	TGTGCCAGCAGCGTAGTCAACGGGGGCACAGATACGCAGTATTTT
.	TRBV6-5	.	TRBJ1-1	CASSYSRQPMNTEAFF	TGTGCCAGCAGTTACTCCCGACAGCCCATGAACACTGAAGCTTTCTTT
.	TRBV6-5	.	TRBJ1-6	CASNGPGLNSPLHF	TGTGCCAGCAACGGACCCGGACTAAATTCACCCCTCCACTTT